Included here is one T cell receptor beta chain sequence, with context. The data are from a study of CD8 T cells in ankylosing spondylitis. This CDR3 contains 13 residues. Germline CDR1 reads SQVTM; CDR2 reads ANQGSEA. V lost 8 bases and J lost 8, with 19 bases in between. TCRdb re-derived calls from the 5' RACE reads in MiXCR, one entry per CDR3 protein. The sample carries just over 350,000 distinct CDR3 sequences, 20% recorded once. Sample: blood, either unsorted or a sorted T cell fraction (not recorded which). The rearrangement links TRBV29-1 to TRBJ2-1; D possibly matches TRBD1 or TRBD2 (6 bases each). The TCR comes from a male donor with ankylosing spondylitis or in good health (not recorded which). Written as DNA, the CDR3 is TGCAGCTTAGACGGGGGCCACGGGGATGAGCAGTTCTTC. Translated: CSLDGGHGDEQFF.